Below, 24 T cell receptor beta chains from the same sample are listed, as sequenced in a study of control samples from healthy donors and cancer patients. Assay: immunoSEQ multiplex PCR; the TCRdb copy retains only in-frame clones and omits some. The sample has some 110,000 clones, roughly nine tenths seen once; the top ten hold about 1.1%. Specimen: PBMCs. All receptors derive from a woman aged 50 to 65 with colorectal cancer.

This chain links TRBV5-5 with TRBJ1-1; TRBD1 is a possible D gene (5 bases). In germline, CDR1 is SGHKS, CDR2 YYEKEE (reference sequence). This CDR3 is built from 14 residues. Trimming took 3 bases from V and 10 from J, leaving 19 bases between them. The DNA for the CDR3 is TGTGCCAGCAGCTCACCCGGCCCCCAGGGAGTAGCTTTCTTT. Its protein product is CASSSPGPQGVAFF.

This clone was counted once. The chain recombines TRBV29-1 with TRBJ2-5; D call uncertain. CDR3 length: 11 amino acids. Trimming took 5 bases from V and 7 from J, leaving 11 bases between them. Germline V gene lookup returns CDR1 SQVTM and CDR2 ANQGSEA. This CDR3 reads CSVQSPLTQYF. In nucleotides, the CDR3 is TGCAGCGTTCAGTCTCCCTTGACCCAGTACTTC.

The V gene is TRBV6-5, the J gene TRBJ1-2, with D maybe TRBD1 (6 bases). V was pared by 0 bases and J by 3 bases, with 11 bases between. Germline CDR1 MNHEY, CDR2 SVGAGI. This CDR3 comprises 15 residues. CDR3 protein: CASSYSAGADYGYTF. The CDR3 DNA follows: TGTGCCAGCAGTTACTCGGCGGGGGCGGACTATGGCTACACCTTC.

The rearrangement links TRBV12-5 to TRBJ1-1; D is unclear. Between the trimmed V and J ends, which lost 7 bases and 7 bases, there was a span of 10 bases. Germline loops: CDR1 LGHNT, CDR2 FRNRAP. The CDR3 extends over 11 amino acids. In nucleotides, the CDR3 is TGTGCTAGTGAAACGAAAAATGAAGCTTTCTTT. This translates into CASETKNEAFF.

V and J are TRBV19 and TRBJ1-4; TRBD1 might be the D (5 bases). Trimming removed 4 bases at V and 0 bases at J, with 15 bases between. The CDR3 consists of 17 residues. Germline CDR1 is LNHDA and CDR2 is SQIVND (reference sequence). DNA for the CDR3: TGTGCCAGTAGTACCCCCAGGGCTCCAACAACTAATGAAAAACTGTTTTTT. Translated: CASSTPRAPTTNEKLFF.

The chain recombines TRBV10-3 with TRBJ2-3, with D unclear. Germline CDR1 ENHRY, CDR2 SYGVKD. V lost 6 bases, J lost 1 base, and 14 bases lay in between. The CDR3 runs to 15 residues. CDR3 region: CAIRPDGSRTDTQYF. In DNA form, the CDR3 reads TGTGCCATCAGACCCGACGGGTCGCGCACAGATACGCAGTATTTT.

This chain uses TRBV5-1 with TRBJ2-5, with D hard to call. Trimming took 4 bases from V and 5 from J, leaving 12 bases between them. The CDR3 runs 13 residues. The V gene's germline CDR1 is SGHRS and CDR2 YFSETQ. The CDR3 reads CASSGLVDETQYF. CDR3 bases: TGCGCCAGCAGCGGCCTGGTCGATGAGACCCAGTACTTC.

This sequence joins TRBV6-1 and TRBJ2-1; 10 bases line up with TRBD2. The CDR3 runs 16 residues. The germline V gene encodes CDR1 MNHNS and CDR2 SASEGT. After removal of 4 bases from V and 3 bases from J, the junction contained 6 bases not matched to a gene. CDR3 in DNA: TGTGCCAGCAGTGGAGAAGCGGGGGGGCGCTACAATGAGCAGTTCTTC. The encoded protein is CASSGEAGGRYNEQFF.

The chain recombines TRBV15 with TRBJ2-4, with D perhaps matching TRBD1 (5 bases). The CDR3 is 16 residues long. Trimming pared 0 bases from V and 0 bases from J, leaving 9 bases between. Germline-derived CDR1 and CDR2 are LNHNV and YYDKDF (reference sequence). CDR3 sequence: CATSRDVGVAKNIQYF. CDR3 bases: TGTGCCACCAGCAGAGATGTAGGGGTAGCCAAAAACATTCAGTACTTC. Using reference TRBV15 and TRBJ2-4 for the parts outside the CDR3, the full variable domain is DAMVIQNPRYQVTQFGKPVTLSCSQTLNHNVMYWYQQKSSQAPKLLFHYYDKDFNNEADTPDNFQSRRPNTSFCFLDIRSPGLGDTAMYLCATSRDVGVAKNIQYFGAGTRLSVL.

The V gene is TRBV6-5, the J gene TRBJ2-5, with TRBD1 matching 12 bases. The CDR3 covers 16 residues. Trimming removed 2 bases from V and 3 bases from J; junction bases left unmatched: 4. Per the germline V gene, CDR1 is MNHEY and CDR2 is SVGAGI. The chain's CDR3 is CASSYTGTGGKETQYF. In DNA form, the CDR3 reads TGTGCCAGCAGTTACACCGGGACAGGGGGCAAAGAGACCCAGTACTTC.

This rearrangement joins TRBV9 to TRBJ1-3, with D possibly being TRBD1 (5 bases). The CDR3 spans 15 residues. V lost 0 bases, J lost 2 bases, and 9 bases lay in between. CDR1 SGDLS and CDR2 YYNGEE come from the germline V gene. The CDR3 DNA is TGTGCCAGCAGCGTAGTGGGGGGAACTGGAAACACCATATATTTT. Amino acids: CASSVVGGTGNTIYF.

CDR3 DNA sequence: TGTGCCAGCAGTGGGGCTTACACCGGGGAGCTGTTTTTT. This translates into CASSGAYTGELFF. This sequence joins TRBV2 and TRBJ2-2; D remains unclear. The CDR3 totals 13 residues. Germline V lookup: CDR1 SNHLY, CDR2 FYNNEI. The V gene lost 4 bases and the J gene lost 3 bases, with 6 bases spanning the gap. Using reference TRBV2 and TRBJ2-2 for the parts outside the CDR3, the full variable domain is EPEVTQTPSHQVTQMGQEVILRCVPISNHLYFYWYRQILGQKVEFLVSFYNNEISEKSEIFDDQFSVERPDGSNFTLKIRSTKLEDSAMYFCASSGAYTGELFFGEGSRLTVL.

This chain joins TRBV6-2 or TRBV6-3 and TRBJ2-1; 9 bases match TRBD1. The V gene end was trimmed by 0 bases and the J gene end by 2 bases; junction bases not matched to a gene: 5. Germline CDR1 MNHEY, CDR2 SVGEGT. This CDR3 comprises 17 residues. CDR3: CASSYSIRDRAYNEQFF. The CDR3 nucleotides read TGTGCCAGCAGTTACTCGATCCGGGACAGGGCCTACAATGAGCAGTTCTTC.

This sequence joins TRBV19 and TRBJ2-7; D gene unclear. The CDR3 extends over 13 amino acids. Trimming removed 5 bases at V and 7 bases at J, with 15 bases between. Germline V gene lookup returns CDR1 LNHDA and CDR2 SQIVND (reference sequence). Written as DNA, the CDR3 is TGTGCCAGTAGTTCGGTAGCCCGGAGTGAGCAGTACTTC. Translating gives CASSSVARSEQYF.

The chain uses TRBV29-1 and TRBJ2-5; possibly TRBD2 for D (7 bases). V shed 2 bases and J shed 1 base, with 20 bases lying between them. Germline-derived CDR1 and CDR2 are SQVTM and ANQGSEA. CDR3 length equals 17 residues. The CDR3 is CSVERGATGQLQETQYF. The CDR3 nucleotides are TGCAGCGTTGAACGGGGGGCGACCGGACAACTCCAAGAGACCCAGTACTTC.

This chain uses TRBV6-2 or TRBV6-3 with TRBJ1-5; no firm D call. The CDR3 runs 14 residues. Between the trimmed V and J ends, which lost 2 bases and 6 bases, there was a span of 11 bases. Germline lookup yields CDR1 MNHEY and CDR2 SVGEGT. Here the CDR3 reads CASSYVNGAQPQHF. The CDR3 DNA follows: TGTGCCAGCAGTTACGTTAATGGAGCTCAGCCCCAGCATTTT.

The chain joins TRBV10-3 to TRBJ1-5, with no clear D. The CDR3 consists of 12 residues. V was pared by 0 bases and J by 6 bases, with 3 bases between. CDR1 and CDR2 from the germline V gene are ENHRY and SYGVKD. Here the CDR3 DNA reads TGTGCCATCAGTGAGTCTCGTCAGCCCCAGCATTTT. It specifies CAISESRQPQHF.

CDR3 residues: CASSYGQGSLNEKLFF. The CDR3 DNA follows: TGTGCCAGCAGTTACGGACAGGGGTCCCTTAATGAAAAACTGTTTTTT. The rearrangement uses TRBV6-6 and TRBJ1-4, with 9 bases identical to TRBD1. Germline-derived CDR1 and CDR2 are MNHNY and SVGAGI (reference sequence). V shed 2 bases and J 4 bases; nucleotides not matched to a gene: 5. CDR3 size: 16 residues.

This chain uses TRBV29-1 with TRBJ2-7; TRBD2 matches at 9 bases. The germline V gene encodes CDR1 SQVTM and CDR2 ANQGSEA. J lost 2 bases, V lost 6 bases, and 5 bases had no gene match. CDR3 length: 13 amino acids. CDR3 sequence reads: CSVRTSAAYEQYF. The CDR3 bases are TGCAGCGTGCGGACTAGCGCAGCCTACGAGCAGTACTTC.

The V and J genes are TRBV19 and TRBJ1-2; D is uncertain. Germline assignment: CDR1 LNHDA and CDR2 SQIVND (reference sequence). V was shortened by 0 bases and J by 4 bases, with 9 bases between the two germline ends. The CDR3 spans 14 residues. DNA of the CDR3: TGTGCCAGTAGTATAGATCCAGCGCTCTATGGCTACACCTTC. Translated, it gives CASSIDPALYGYTF.

J is TRBJ1-5 and V is TRBV4-2; possible D gene TRBD1, 5 bases. Trimming stripped 0 bases from V and 7 bases from J, with 16 bases between. The CDR3 sequence is 16 residues long. Germline V gives CDR1 LGHNA, CDR2 YNFKEQ. The CDR3 sequence is CASSQDMGLIEQPQHF. Here the CDR3 DNA reads TGTGCCAGCAGCCAAGATATGGGGCTAATTGAACAGCCCCAGCATTTT.

The chain uses TRBV13 and TRBJ2-5; D is undetermined. The length of the CDR3 is 14 residues. With 0 bases removed from V and 4 bases from J, the gap between germline ends came to 9 bases. Looked up from germline, CDR1 is PRHDT and CDR2 is FYEKMQ (reference sequence). CDR3 amino acids: CASSLGGTPETQYF. The CDR3 DNA reads as TGTGCCAGCAGCTTAGGCGGCACCCCAGAGACCCAGTACTTC.

This clone is a singleton in its sample. The chain recombines TRBV25-1 with TRBJ2-3; TRBD1 is a possible D gene (5 bases). Looked up from germline, CDR1 is MGHDK and CDR2 is SYGVNS. Trimming stripped 1 base from V and 0 bases from J, with 11 bases between. The CDR3 is made up of 16 amino acids. The DNA of the CDR3 is TGTGCCAGCAGTGAATCCCGGGCAGGGAGCACAGATACGCAGTATTTT. Its protein product is CASSESRAGSTDTQYF.

This sequence joins TRBV6-4 and TRBJ2-1; 10 bases match TRBD2. The CDR3 extends over 17 amino acids. V was clipped by 7 bases and J by 8 bases; unmatched bases: 17. In germline, CDR1 is MRHNA, CDR2 SNTAGT. In DNA, the CDR3 is TGTGCCAGCACACCAGGACTAGCGGCACCGTCCATGGATGAGCAGTTCTTC. Translating gives CASTPGLAAPSMDEQFF.